The clone carrying this T cell receptor (beta chain) was counted at least ten times. Its antigen is still unknown. Amplification yielded TCR beta CDR3 regions, with RNA transcripts as the source. The HTBI primer set drove a first-round RT-PCR of the TCR CDR3. A single record per CDR3 protein comes from TCRdb applying MiXCR to the multiplex PCR reads. The table has 330,000 or so distinct CDR3 sequences, roughly 20% seen once. Patients affected by ophthalmopathy presented a Clinical Activity Score of at least 3, a NOSPECS grade of at least 4, and disease duration below 3 months. This specimen comes from a study of T cells in Graves' hyperthyroidism and ophthalmopathy. General study results and limits: Before onset, by a median of approximately 6.8 months, the model predicted ophthalmopathy.

V lost 0 bases and J lost 7; bases outside the gene matches: 10. Germline values: CDR1 DFQATT, CDR2 SNEGSKA (reference sequence). This CDR3 is built from 17 residues. This receptor was taken from a man over 45 with Graves' ophthalmopathy. V is TRBV20-1 and J is TRBJ2-1; 12 bases fit TRBD2. The sequencing sample was made of blood. CDR3 sequence reads: CSARDFGRLAGVNEQFF. DNA of the CDR3: TGCAGTGCTAGAGATTTCGGAAGACTAGCGGGAGTTAATGAGCAGTTCTTC.